This T cell receptor (beta chain) was identified during a study of cytotoxic CD8 clonotypes in ibrutinib-treated CLL. Study summary: Response material was collected after a median around 12 months of treatment, range 6 to 36.

Genomic DNA in a quantity of about 2.1 micrograms was derived from cryopreserved PBMCs for TCR beta libraries. Per the germline V gene, CDR1 is MNHNS and CDR2 is SASEGT. Germline trimming cut 10 bases from V and 2 bases from J; bases unmatched to any gene: 9. The CDR3 runs 14 residues. General study points: Clonality at baseline surpassed age-matched healthy donors and tracked circulating CD8+ T-cell counts.

Comment on this clone: Its antigen is as yet unknown.

Sequenced by immunoSEQ multiplex PCR; TCRdb stores in-frame clones only, minus some. This table holds 150,000 to 250,000 clones, 72% found once. The chain employs TRBV6-1 and TRBJ2-5; 8 nucleotides match TRBD1. The clonotype comes from a human donor with chronic lymphocytic leukemia. The source was PBMCs, collected after 24 months of ibrutinib treatment. CDR3: CATRVDRAQETQYF. The CDR3 DNA sequence: TGTGCCACCAGGGTGGACAGGGCTCAAGAGACCCAGTACTTC.